This entry lists 5 T cell receptor beta chains sequenced from one sample in a study of blood T cell repertoires in COVID-19. Libraries were prepared by immunoSEQ multiplex PCR; TCRdb keeps only in-frame clonotypes and omits some of them. The sample carries around 300,000 clones, about nine tenths recorded once. The specimen sequenced was peripheral blood. These receptors all come from a man over 45 with acute or convalescent COVID-19.

The chain links TRBV5-6 to TRBJ1-5; a possible D gene is TRBD1 (5 bases). This CDR3 region has 15 residues. Germline CDR1 SGHDT, CDR2 YYEEEE. Trimming left V 3 bases short and J 7 bases short, with 17 bases between. Here the CDR3 DNA reads TGTGCCAGCAGCTGGGGAGGGACGTCCCCCCAGCCCCAGCATTTT. Translated, it gives CASSWGGTSPQPQHF.

This clone was detected a few times. The chain has TRBV6-5 and TRBJ2-2, with D possibly matching TRBD1 (6 bases). Germline V gene lookup returns CDR1 MNHEY and CDR2 SVGAGI. Trimming took 7 bases from V and 0 from J, leaving 12 bases between them. The CDR3 runs 15 residues. The chain's CDR3 is CASTWDNPNTGELFF. The CDR3 DNA follows: TGTGCCAGCACCTGGGACAACCCGAACACCGGGGAGCTGTTTTTT.

The rearrangement joins TRBV6-6 to TRBJ2-4, with 7 positions matching TRBD1. The trim removed 5 bases at V and 2 bases at J, leaving 12 bases unmatched. Germline-derived CDR1 and CDR2 are MNHNY and SVGAGI (reference sequence). The CDR3 spans 17 residues. CDR3 protein: CASSPALGQHTKNIQYF. CDR3 nucleotide sequence: TGTGCCAGCAGTCCCGCCCTGGGACAGCATACCAAAAACATTCAGTACTTC.

The chain is built from TRBV6-5 and TRBJ1-1, with D possibly matching TRBD1 (5 bases). The CDR3 runs 14 residues. Germline V CDR1 and CDR2: MNHEY, SVGAGI. V was pared by 5 bases and J by 6 bases, with 16 bases between. CDR3 amino acids: CASSSFDRKPEAFF. The DNA of the CDR3 is TGTGCCAGCAGTAGTTTTGACAGAAAACCTGAAGCTTTCTTT.

J is TRBJ1-1 and V is TRBV6-1, with a possible D match to TRBD1 (6 bases). The CDR3 runs to 16 residues. V was shortened by 4 bases and J by 5 bases, with 20 bases between the two germline ends. CDR1 is MNHNS, CDR2 SASEGT, per germline. In DNA form, the CDR3 reads TGTGCCAGCAGTGGTCCTCAGGGGAGAGCGGATACTGAAGCTTTCTTT. Translating gives CASSGPQGRADTEAFF.